The next 10 T cell receptor beta chains were all read from a single sample in a study of blood T cells in healthy people across ages. A sample-barcoded 5' primer and a J-beta primer mix were used in a second PCR of roughly 6 to 11 cycles. MiXCR, run by TCRdb on the 5' RACE reads, gives a single entry per CDR3 protein. The table shows around 1,500,000 distinct CDR3 sequences, with about 40% occurring only once. Sample: blood. These receptors came from a woman in her late teens or twenties in good health.

The chain links TRBV5-1 to TRBJ2-4; 7 bases match TRBD1. The J call may not be correct, given that the DNA end is closer to TRBJ2-7. There are 14 residues in the CDR3. Germline V gives CDR1 SGHRS, CDR2 YFSETQ. The CDR3, as DNA: TGCGCCAGCAGCTCGGGGACAGTAGGGTACGAGCAGTACTTC. Protein product: CASSSGTVGYEQYF.

This clonotype was seen repeatedly, ten times or more. This sequence joins TRBV6-6 and TRBJ2-7; a weak D match, TRBD1 (6 bases). From germline, CDR1 is MNHNY and CDR2 SVGAGI (reference sequence). The CDR3 is 11 amino acids. The ends were cut back, 7 bases at V and 5 bases at J, with 9 bases in the middle. CDR3: CASISGDEQYF. The CDR3 bases are TGTGCCAGCATTTCAGGGGACGAGCAGTACTTC.

This clonotype was seen more than once but under ten times. The V and J genes are TRBV10-3 and TRBJ2-7; the D gene is possibly TRBD1 (6 bases). Trimming cost V 3 bases and J 8 bases, with 17 bases left between them. This CDR3 has 14 amino acids. The germline CDR1 and CDR2 sequences are ENHRY and SYGVKD. This CDR3 reads CAISEEGGIHKQYF. The CDR3 region has the DNA TGTGCCATCAGTGAAGAAGGGGGAATTCACAAGCAGTACTTC.

The gene calls are TRBV20-1 and TRBJ2-3; D gene uncertain. Germline CDR1 is DFQATT and CDR2 is SNEGSKA (reference sequence). Trimming shortened V by 5 bases and J by 9 bases, and 12 bases separated the two germline ends. This CDR3 has 11 residues. The CDR3: CSAFGSETQYF. The CDR3 DNA reads as TGCAGTGCTTTTGGGTCGGAAACGCAGTATTTT.

This clonotype was detected many times. The V and J genes are TRBV5-1 and TRBJ1-1; no clear D gene. Trimming took off 0 bases at V and 0 bases at J, with 6 bases between the two ends. The CDR3 spans 14 residues. CDR1 SGHRS and CDR2 YFSETQ come from the germline V gene. The CDR3: CASSLGEVNTEAFF. The CDR3 bases are TGCGCCAGCAGCTTGGGAGAAGTGAACACTGAAGCTTTCTTT. The complete variable domain, with remaining parts taken from reference TRBV5-1 and TRBJ1-1, reads KAGVTQTPRYLIKTRGQQVTLSCSPISGHRSVSWYQQTPGQGLQFLFEYFSETQRNKGNFPGRFSGRQFSNSRSEMNVSTLELGDSALYLCASSLGEVNTEAFFGQGTRLTVV.

For this clonotype: Being one base from a much bigger clone, this may be a read error. This chain joins TRBV27 and TRBJ2-7; TRBD2 might be the D (6 bases). Trimming removed 11 bases at V and 0 bases at J, with 20 bases between. From germline, CDR1 is MNHEY and CDR2 SMNVEV (reference sequence). This CDR3 contains 15 residues. Written as DNA, the CDR3 is TGTGCCGGCGGCACGGGACTGACCTTCTCCTACGAGCAGTACTTC. This encodes CAGGTGLTFSYEQYF.

The chain couples TRBV7-9 to TRBJ1-6; D is undetermined. The CDR3 totals 14 residues. Germline V gene lookup returns CDR1 SEHNR and CDR2 FQNEAQ (reference sequence). V lost 5 bases, J lost 6 bases, and 11 bases lay in between. The CDR3: CASSRYSSNSPLHF. The CDR3 coding sequence is TGTGCCAGCAGCCGGTACAGTTCTAATTCACCCCTCCACTTT.

The chain uses TRBV28 and TRBJ2-5, with D possibly being TRBD2 (5 bases). CDR1 and CDR2 (germline): MDHEN, SYDVKM. The CDR3 length is 15 residues. V was clipped by 4 bases and J by 2 bases, with 14 bases between them. The CDR3 DNA follows: TGTGCCAGCAGTTACCGAGTGAGGGAGCAAGAGACCCAGTACTTC. Translation: CASSYRVREQETQYF.

The genes are TRBV2 and TRBJ2-3, with 11 bases identical to TRBD2. CDR3 size: 16 residues. Losses at the gene ends were 3 bases for V and 10 bases for J; bases not matched to a gene: 12. Per germline, CDR1 SNHLY and CDR2 FYNNEI. The CDR3 region is CASSDQGSGGAEPQYF. CDR3 DNA: TGTGCCAGCAGTGATCAGGGTAGCGGGGGGGCCGAGCCGCAGTATTTT.

Comments on this clonotype: The junction shows a germline mismatch at one end, possibly a read error. The V gene is TRBV10-3, the J gene TRBJ2-5; 10 nucleotides line up with TRBD1. The assigned J gene may be wrong: the sequence end matches TRBJ2-7 better. CDR3 length: 13 amino acids. Germline V CDR1 and CDR2: ENHRY, SYGVKD. As DNA, the CDR3 is TGTGCCACCAGTGACAGGGGGCCGGACGAGCAGTACTTC. Its translation: CATSDRGPDEQYF.